Listed below are T cell receptor beta chains from one sample, sequenced in a study of blood T cell repertoires in COVID-19. Profiling relied on immunoSEQ multiplex PCR, and the TCRdb table lists in-frame clones only, not all of them. The sample gives about 400,000 clones, 75% to 90% of which show up once; roughly 7.2% is in the top ten. Sequencing was done on a sample of peripheral blood. The receptors here all came from a woman aged 60-75 years with COVID-19, enrolled during active disease. The conserved cysteine and the conserved F or W are not part of the CDR3 here. Not all rows give a size; the values are once, few, many and, for expanded clones, a class.

CDR3 length	V gene	clone size	J gene	CDR3 protein
13	TRBV5-8	-	TRBJ1-2	ASSSSGQADYGYT
14	TRBV3-1/TRBV3-2	-	TRBJ1-2	ASSDFGQGSNYGYT
17	TRBV9	-	TRBJ2-2	ASSVATRVTSGSNGELF
15	TRBV7-6	-	TRBJ2-1	ASSALAGDPSYNEQF
14	TRBV9	-	TRBJ2-3	ASSVETSGGTDTQY
13	TRBV18	-	TRBJ2-2	ASSPLTGEPGELF
13	TRBV7-2	-	TRBJ1-1	ASSLGSGPNTEAF
9	TRBV10-1	-	TRBJ2-5	ATTPEETQY
11	TRBV2	many	TRBJ1-1	AEFRDRNTEAF
13	TRBV21-1	-	TRBJ2-7	ASSKVGTGVYEQY
15	TRBV2	-	TRBJ2-1	ASSDPTAIRSYNEQF
14	TRBV4-3	-	TRBJ2-3	ASSQDGAGGPDTQY
10	TRBV6-5	-	TRBJ1-4	ASSRRGEKLF
11	TRBV6-5	-	TRBJ1-1	ASSRGGRTEAF
13	TRBV15	-	TRBJ2-7	ATSRNSGNSYEQY
14	TRBV4-2	-	TRBJ2-2	ASSQGEGANTGELF
13	TRBV11-2	-	TRBJ2-7	ASSLVAGGSYEQY
16	TRBV7-8	-	TRBJ1-3	ASSLKRVGTAIRNTIY
12	TRBV18	-	TRBJ1-2	ASSQPTGGYGYT
12	TRBV28	-	TRBJ2-3	ASSLRVTTDTQY
13	TRBV3-1/TRBV3-2	few	TRBJ2-1	ASSQVVAGGNEQF
13	TRBV5-1	-	TRBJ2-3	ASNIRDSGPDTQY
12	TRBV10-3	few	TRBJ1-3	AISTGYSGNTIY
12	TRBV6-6	-	TRBJ2-3	ASGGAGDTDTQY
12	TRBV7-3	-	TRBJ1-2	ASSSGQGAYGYT
11	TRBV5-5	-	TRBJ2-1	ASSVGLAVEQF
11	TRBV12-3/TRBV12-4	-	TRBJ2-7	ASSRQDSYEQY
11	TRBV11-2	-	TRBJ2-7	ASSFTVVYEQY